The next 21 T cell receptor beta chains were all read from a single sample in a study of cytomegalovirus exposure and HLA in healthy donors. The study ran its PCR with 60 Vbeta and 13 Jbeta primers. Profiled with immunoSEQ multiplex PCR; TCRdb holds only in-frame clones, not every one. The sample shows 190,000 or so clones, about 80% of them seen only once. Source material: PBMCs. The receptor source for this set is a woman in her forties or fifties in good health and CMV-seropositive.

This chain joins TRBV18 and TRBJ1-4, with 12 positions matching TRBD1. The CDR3 totals 19 residues. Germline V gene sequence: CDR1 KGHSH, CDR2 LQKENI. With 3 bases clipped from V and 0 bases from J, the junction kept 8 bases outside the gene matches. As DNA, the CDR3 is TGTGCCAGCTCACCCCCCGGGACAGGGGGCCGGGCAACTAATGAAAAACTGTTTTTT. Protein product: CASSPPGTGGRATNEKLFF.

As regards this clone: Distinct nucleotide sequences in the sample also encode this CDR3. Here the CDR3 DNA reads TGTGCCAGTACCACGGTGGGGCGGAACACTGAAGCTTTCTTT. This codes for CASTTVGRNTEAFF. This sequence joins TRBV19 and TRBJ1-1; D possibly corresponds to TRBD1 (5 bases). This CDR3 comprises 14 residues. The germline CDR1 and CDR2 sequences are LNHDA and SQIVND (reference sequence). Deletions cut 7 bases from V and 1 base from J, with 13 bases between.

This chain links TRBV7-8 with TRBJ1-3; possibly TRBD1 for D (6 bases). CDR3 length: 13 amino acids. Trimming stripped 1 base from V and 8 bases from J, with 9 bases between. CDR1 and CDR2 from the germline V gene are SGHVS and FQNEAQ. The CDR3 DNA reads as TGTGCCAGCAGCTTAGTAGGGGGACACACCATATATTTT. Protein: CASSLVGGHTIYF.

This clone has more than one count but fewer than ten. This chain links TRBV27 with TRBJ2-3; D gene ambiguous. Germline lookup yields CDR1 MNHEY and CDR2 SMNVEV (reference sequence). Trimming took off 4 bases at V and 5 bases at J, with 7 bases between the two ends. This CDR3 is 12 amino acids long. The CDR3 DNA reads TGTGCCAGCAGTTCCCTTGTAGATACGCAGTATTTT. It codes for CASSSLVDTQYF.

The gene calls are TRBV7-6 and TRBJ1-1, with TRBD1 matching over 8 bases. The CDR3 covers 16 residues. Trimming took 1 base from V and 6 from J; bases not matched to a gene: 10. Germline V gene data show CDR1 as SGHVS and CDR2 as FNYEAQ. This CDR3 reads CASSLGLQGAFAEAFF. The CDR3 DNA sequence: TGTGCCAGCAGCTTAGGTCTTCAGGGGGCGTTCGCTGAAGCTTTCTTT.

This clone has a handful of counts. The chain recombines TRBV29-1 with TRBJ1-4, with D possibly matching TRBD1 (6 bases). There are 14 residues in the CDR3. V lost 6 bases, J lost 4 bases, and 15 bases lay in between. Germline CDR1 reads SQVTM; CDR2 reads ANQGSEA. The CDR3 loop is CSVDPTGFNEKLFF. The CDR3 DNA reads as TGCAGCGTCGACCCGACAGGATTTAATGAAAAACTGTTTTTT.

V and J are TRBV9 and TRBJ2-7; D unresolved. V was shortened by 3 bases and J by 5 bases, with 9 bases between the two germline ends. CDR3 length: 12 amino acids. Germline V gives CDR1 SGDLS, CDR2 YYNGEE. This CDR3 reads CASSGTDNEQYF. As DNA, the CDR3 is TGTGCCAGCAGCGGAACAGACAACGAGCAGTACTTC.

The chain carries TRBV7-2 and TRBJ2-5; 9 bases match TRBD2. The DNA matches TRBJ2-7 better at its end, which makes the J call doubtful. Germline CDR1 and CDR2: SGHTA and FQGNSA. This CDR3 contains 15 residues. CDR3 sequence reads: CASSKGVAGVYEQYF. The CDR3 region has the DNA TGTGCCAGCAGCAAAGGGGTAGCGGGGGTCTACGAGCAGTACTTC.

Points on this clone: The same CDR3 can be traced to other DNA sequences in this sample. The chain recombines TRBV5-1 with TRBJ2-3; the D gene is possibly TRBD2 (7 bases). The CDR3 runs 15 residues. Trimming pared 2 bases from V and 3 bases from J, leaving 13 bases between. Looked up from germline, CDR1 is SGHRS and CDR2 is YFSETQ. The CDR3 nucleotides read TGCGCCAGCAGCTTTTCGGGGGGCAGTACAGATACGCAGTATTTT. Protein product: CASSFSGGSTDTQYF.

The chain recombines TRBV7-8 with TRBJ2-7; 8 bases map to TRBD1. J gave up 2 bases and V 6 bases, and 6 bases lay outside the gene matches. The germline V gene has CDR1 SGHVS and CDR2 FQNEAQ. The length of the CDR3 is 14 residues. CDR3 DNA: TGTGCCAGCAGAGGACAGGGTGTCGCCTACGAGCAGTACTTC. Residues: CASRGQGVAYEQYF.

The V and J genes are TRBV4-1 and TRBJ1-1; TRBD1 agrees at 8 bases. V trimming: 4 bases; J trimming: 4 bases; junction bases outside the gene matches: 11. Germline V gene sequence: CDR1 MGHRA, CDR2 YSYEKL. The CDR3 has 16 amino acids. CDR3 in amino acids: CASSLIPRGLTTEAFF. The CDR3 nucleotides are TGCGCCAGCAGCCTCATCCCCAGGGGGCTTACCACTGAAGCTTTCTTT.

This chain uses TRBV28 with TRBJ1-6; D possibly corresponds to TRBD1 (5 bases). The germline V gene encodes CDR1 MDHEN and CDR2 SYDVKM. The CDR3 is 16 residues long. Trimming removed 6 bases from V and 8 bases from J, with 20 bases in between. Here the CDR3 reads CASSPSRGLGDSPLHF. The CDR3 DNA reads TGTGCCAGCAGCCCCTCCCGGGGGTTAGGTGATTCACCCCTCCACTTT. Full variable domain (remainder filled in from reference TRBV28 and TRBJ1-6): DVKVTQSSRYLVKRTGEKVFLECVQDMDHENMFWYRQDPGLGLRLIYFSYDVKMKEKGDIPEGYSVSREKKERFSLILESASTNQTSMYLCASSPSRGLGDSPLHFGNGTRLTVT.

The genes are TRBV7-9 and TRBJ2-5, with TRBD2 identical over 8 bases. This CDR3 spans 13 amino acids. Trimming at V came to 2 bases and at J to 5 bases, leaving 1 base not matched to a gene. In germline, CDR1 is SEHNR, CDR2 FQNEAQ (reference sequence). The CDR3 protein is CASSLPGGETQYF. CDR3 DNA sequence: TGTGCCAGCAGCTTACCGGGAGGGGAGACCCAGTACTTC.

This clone was detected a few times. The gene calls are TRBV19 and TRBJ1-2; 8 bases are a match to TRBD1. Germline trimming cut 6 bases from V and 5 bases from J; bases unmatched to any gene: 11. Germline CDR1 is LNHDA and CDR2 is SQIVND (reference sequence). The CDR3 contains 15 residues. This CDR3 reads CASSRTGQTRYGYTF. CDR3 coding DNA: TGTGCCAGTAGCCGGACAGGGCAAACCCGATATGGCTACACCTTC.

The chain links TRBV6-5 to TRBJ1-2; TRBD1 is a possible D gene (5 bases). V dropped 4 bases and J dropped 4 bases, with 13 bases sitting between them. The germline gives CDR1 MNHEY, CDR2 SVGAGI. The CDR3 totals 14 residues. The CDR3 nucleotides read TGTGCCAGCAGTTCCAGGGCGGTAATCTATGGCTACACCTTC. It encodes CASSSRAVIYGYTF.

The V and J genes are TRBV19 and TRBJ1-1; D perhaps matches TRBD1 (5 bases). Germline V gene data show CDR1 as LNHDA and CDR2 as SQIVND (reference sequence). V shed 2 bases and J shed 6 bases, with 13 bases lying between them. The CDR3 totals 14 residues. CDR3 in amino acids: CASSITREGAEAFF. The CDR3 DNA reads TGTGCCAGTAGTATAACCAGGGAAGGGGCTGAAGCTTTCTTT.

Remarks on this clone: Other DNA sequences in this sample translate to the same CDR3. The chain is built from TRBV9 and TRBJ2-3; D gene uncertain. The germline V and J ends were trimmed by 0 bases and 1 base, with 6 bases remaining between them. CDR1 SGDLS and CDR2 YYNGEE come from the germline V gene. The CDR3 contains 14 residues. In nucleotides, the CDR3 is TGTGCCAGCAGCGTAGGGCAGGGCACAGATACGCAGTATTTT. Translated, it gives CASSVGQGTDTQYF.

The rearrangement links TRBV4-1 to TRBJ1-4; no definite D call. The germline V gene encodes CDR1 MGHRA and CDR2 YSYEKL. This CDR3 region has 17 residues. V lost 0 bases to trimming and J lost 8 bases, with 19 bases between them. CDR3 DNA sequence: TGCGCCAGCAGCCAAGAGAGGCGGACGGGAGGGAGAGAAAAACTGTTTTTT. Its protein product is CASSQERRTGGREKLFF.

The chain combines TRBV2 with TRBJ2-7; a weak D match, TRBD1 (6 bases). Germline V gene lookup returns CDR1 SNHLY and CDR2 FYNNEI. The CDR3 extends over 12 amino acids. Trimming left V 10 bases short and J 0 bases short, with 10 bases between. The CDR3 bases are TGTGCCAAAGGGGGACGCTCCTACGAGCAGTACTTC. It translates to CAKGGRSYEQYF.

This sequence joins TRBV4-1 and TRBJ2-1; D ambiguous. Germline CDR1 and CDR2: MGHRA and YSYEKL. The CDR3 has 17 amino acids. With 1 base removed from V and 6 bases from J, the gap between germline ends came to 19 bases. In nucleotides, the CDR3 is TGCGCCAGCAGCCAAGCCCCCCCCAGTAGGTCGGGCAATGAGCAGTTCTTC. As protein: CASSQAPPSRSGNEQFF.

J is TRBJ1-1 and V is TRBV5-1; D gene uncertain. Per germline, CDR1 SGHRS and CDR2 YFSETQ. V was shortened by 0 bases and J by 4 bases, with 16 bases between the two germline ends. The CDR3 spans 16 residues. The CDR3 sequence: CASSLGVGRFTTEAFF. CDR3 bases: TGCGCCAGCAGCTTGGGTGTGGGCAGATTTACCACTGAAGCTTTCTTT.